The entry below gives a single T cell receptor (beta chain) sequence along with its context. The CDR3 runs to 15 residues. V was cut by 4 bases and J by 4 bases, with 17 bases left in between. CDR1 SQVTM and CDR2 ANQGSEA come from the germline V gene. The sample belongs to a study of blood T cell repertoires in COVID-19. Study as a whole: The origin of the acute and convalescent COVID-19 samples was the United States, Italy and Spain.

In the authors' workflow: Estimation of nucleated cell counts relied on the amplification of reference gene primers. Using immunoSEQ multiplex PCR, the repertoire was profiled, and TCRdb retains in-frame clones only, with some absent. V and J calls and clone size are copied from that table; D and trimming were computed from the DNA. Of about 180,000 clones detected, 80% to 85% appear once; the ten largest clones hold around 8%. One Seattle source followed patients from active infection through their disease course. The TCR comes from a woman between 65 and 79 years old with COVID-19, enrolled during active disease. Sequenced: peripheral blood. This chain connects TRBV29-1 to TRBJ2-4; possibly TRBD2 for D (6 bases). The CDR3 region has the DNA TGCAGCGTTGCTGACAGCGGGTGGCAAAAAAACATTCAGTACTTC. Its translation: CSVADSGWQKNIQYF.